This T cell receptor beta chain appears in the sequencing data of a study of blood T cell repertoires in COVID-19. This clone was seen a few times. Using immunoSEQ multiplex PCR, the repertoire was profiled, and TCRdb retains in-frame clones only, with some absent. The top ten hold over 3.5% of the sample, which has fewer than 130,000 clones, over 65% seen once. CDR3 length: 15 amino acids. V was pared by 0 bases and J by 1 base, with 5 bases between. In germline, CDR1 is SGHRS, CDR2 YFSETQ. V is TRBV5-1 and J is TRBJ2-6; D gene uncertain. The sample comprised peripheral blood. The receptor's source is a woman of 80 years or more with acute or convalescent COVID-19. The CDR3 DNA is TGCGCCAGCAGCTTGGAACGGTCTGGGGCCAACGTCCTGACTTTC. Translated, it gives CASSLERSGANVLTF. Based on the CDR3 plus reference TRBV5-1 and TRBJ2-6, the full variable domain is KAGVTQTPRYLIKTRGQQVTLSCSPISGHRSVSWYQQTPGQGLQFLFEYFSETQRNKGNFPGRFSGRQFSNSRSEMNVSTLELGDSALYLCASSLERSGANVLTFGAGSRLTVL.